The present TCR beta chain was sequenced within a study of T cell changes during pregnancy in multiple sclerosis. The CDR3 totals 14 residues. The V end was cut by 4 bases, the J end by 8 bases, with 16 bases between. Germline V gives CDR1 SGHDT, CDR2 YYEEEE. The assay was immunoSEQ multiplex PCR, and TCRdb's table has in-frame clones only and misses some. The sample has approximately 100,000 clones; approximately 94% are singletons. The chain uses TRBV5-6 and TRBJ2-1; D remains ambiguous. This specimen was peripheral blood, taken before pregnancy. This clonotype was sampled from a female donor with multiple sclerosis, enrolled in a pregnancy study. DNA for the CDR3: TGTGCCAGCAGCCCTTGGGCCGCCTCGGATGAGCAGTTCTTC. Its protein product is CASSPWAASDEQFF.